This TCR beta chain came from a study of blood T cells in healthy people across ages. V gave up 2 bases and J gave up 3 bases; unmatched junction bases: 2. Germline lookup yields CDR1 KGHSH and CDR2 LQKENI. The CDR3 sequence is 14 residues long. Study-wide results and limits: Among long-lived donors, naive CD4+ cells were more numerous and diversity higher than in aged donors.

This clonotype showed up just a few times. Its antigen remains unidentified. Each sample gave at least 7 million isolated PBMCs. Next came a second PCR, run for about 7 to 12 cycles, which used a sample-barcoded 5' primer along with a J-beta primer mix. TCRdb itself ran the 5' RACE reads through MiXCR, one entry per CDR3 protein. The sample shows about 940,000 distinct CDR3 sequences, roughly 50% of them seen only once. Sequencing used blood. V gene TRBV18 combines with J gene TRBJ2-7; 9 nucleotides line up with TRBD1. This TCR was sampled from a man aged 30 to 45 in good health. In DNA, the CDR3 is TGTGCCAGCTCACCAAGGACAGGGGACTACGAGCAGTACTTC. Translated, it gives CASSPRTGDYEQYF.